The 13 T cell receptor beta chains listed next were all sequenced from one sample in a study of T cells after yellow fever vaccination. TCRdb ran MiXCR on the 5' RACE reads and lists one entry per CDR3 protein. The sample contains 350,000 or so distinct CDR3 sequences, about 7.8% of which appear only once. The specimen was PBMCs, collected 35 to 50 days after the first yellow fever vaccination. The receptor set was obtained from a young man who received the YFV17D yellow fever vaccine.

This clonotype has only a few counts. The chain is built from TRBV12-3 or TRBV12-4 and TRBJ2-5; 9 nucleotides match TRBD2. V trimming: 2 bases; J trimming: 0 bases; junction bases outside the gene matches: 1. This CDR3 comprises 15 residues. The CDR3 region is CASSLQRGDQETQYF. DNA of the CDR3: TGTGCCAGCAGTTTACAGCGGGGGGACCAAGAGACCCAGTACTTC.

The CDR3 is CASSFRGSLGDTGELFF. CDR3 in DNA: TGCGCCAGCAGCTTCCGTGGCTCCCTTGGGGACACCGGGGAGCTGTTTTTT. V is TRBV5-1 and J is TRBJ2-2; D not resolved. The CDR3 is made up of 17 amino acids. V dropped 2 bases and J dropped 3 bases, with 17 bases sitting between them. CDR1 is SGHRS, CDR2 YFSETQ, per germline.

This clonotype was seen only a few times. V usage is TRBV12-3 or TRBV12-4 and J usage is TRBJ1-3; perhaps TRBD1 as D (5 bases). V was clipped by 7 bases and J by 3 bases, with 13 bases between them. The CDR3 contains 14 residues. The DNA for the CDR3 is TGTGCCAGCACCCCGACCGGGGGTGGAAACACCATATATTTT. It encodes CASTPTGGGNTIYF.

CDR3 sequence reads: CASSSRVNNEQFF. Here the CDR3 DNA reads TGTGCCAGCAGTTCTCGAGTAAACAATGAGCAGTTCTTC. The gene calls are TRBV12-3 or TRBV12-4 and TRBJ2-1; the D is unclear. The length of the CDR3 is 13 residues. Trimming removed 4 bases from V and 5 bases from J, with 9 bases in between.

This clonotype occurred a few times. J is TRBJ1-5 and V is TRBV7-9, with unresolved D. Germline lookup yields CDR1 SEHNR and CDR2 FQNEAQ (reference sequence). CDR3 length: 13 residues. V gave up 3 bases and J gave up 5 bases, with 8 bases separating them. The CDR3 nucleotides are TGTGCCAGCAGCTTGGGGTTGGATCAGCCCCAGCATTTT. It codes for CASSLGLDQPQHF. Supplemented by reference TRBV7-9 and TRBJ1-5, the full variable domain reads DTGVSQNPRHKITKRGQNVTFRCDPISEHNRLYWYRQTLGQGPEFLTYFQNEAQLEKSRLLSDRFSAERPKGSFSTLEIQRTEQGDSAMYLCASSLGLDQPQHFGDGTRLSIL.

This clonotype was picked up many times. CDR3 in amino acids: CASSLDFSGANVLTF. Written as DNA, the CDR3 is TGTGCCAGCAGCTTAGACTTTTCAGGGGCCAACGTCCTGACTTTC. The genes are TRBV7-2 and TRBJ2-6; D gene uncertain. There are 15 residues in the CDR3. The germline V and J ends were trimmed by 1 base and 4 bases, with 8 bases remaining between them. CDR1 and CDR2 from the germline V gene are SGHTA and FQGNSA.

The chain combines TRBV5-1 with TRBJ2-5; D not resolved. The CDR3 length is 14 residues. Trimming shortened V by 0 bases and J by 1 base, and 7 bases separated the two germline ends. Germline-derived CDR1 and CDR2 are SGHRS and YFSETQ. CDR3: CASSLAATQETQYF. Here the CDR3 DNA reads TGCGCCAGCAGCTTGGCAGCTACCCAAGAGACCCAGTACTTC.

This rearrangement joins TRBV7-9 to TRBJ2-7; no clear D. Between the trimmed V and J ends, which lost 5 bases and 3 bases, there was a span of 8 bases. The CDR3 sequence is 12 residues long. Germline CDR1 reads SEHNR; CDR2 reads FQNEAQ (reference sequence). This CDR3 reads CASSQAGYEQYV. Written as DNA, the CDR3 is TGTGCCAGCAGCCAGGCCGGCTACGAGCAGTACGTC.

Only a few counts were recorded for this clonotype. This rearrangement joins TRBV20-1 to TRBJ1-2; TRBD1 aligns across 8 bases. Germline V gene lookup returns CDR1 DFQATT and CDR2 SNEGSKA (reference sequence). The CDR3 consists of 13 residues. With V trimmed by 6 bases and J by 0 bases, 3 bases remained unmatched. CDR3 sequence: CSAETGANYGYTF. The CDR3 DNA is TGCAGTGCGGAGACAGGGGCTAACTATGGCTACACCTTC.

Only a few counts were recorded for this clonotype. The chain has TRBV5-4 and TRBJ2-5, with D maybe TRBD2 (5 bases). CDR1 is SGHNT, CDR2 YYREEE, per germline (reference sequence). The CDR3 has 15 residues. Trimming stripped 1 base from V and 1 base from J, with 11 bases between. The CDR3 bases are TGTGCCAGCAGCTTGTCCGCTAGCTTCCAAGAGACCCAGTACTTC. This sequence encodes CASSLSASFQETQYF.

CDR3 residues: CATSDPTGTGALWTQYF. The CDR3 DNA sequence: TGTGCCACCAGTGATCCTACCGGGACAGGAGCTCTATGGACCCAGTACTTC. The rearrangement joins TRBV24-1 to TRBJ2-5; 8 bases map to TRBD1. The germline V gene has CDR1 KGHDR and CDR2 SFDVKD. This CDR3 is built from 17 residues. After removal of 3 bases from V and 7 bases from J, the junction contained 15 bases not matched to a gene.

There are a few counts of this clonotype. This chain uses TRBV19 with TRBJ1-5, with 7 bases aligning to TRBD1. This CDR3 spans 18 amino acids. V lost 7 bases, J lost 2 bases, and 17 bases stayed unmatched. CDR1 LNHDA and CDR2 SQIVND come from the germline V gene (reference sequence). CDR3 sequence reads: CASKTTGQGGFGNQPQHF. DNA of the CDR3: TGTGCCAGTAAGACAACGGGGCAGGGGGGGTTTGGCAATCAGCCCCAGCATTTT.

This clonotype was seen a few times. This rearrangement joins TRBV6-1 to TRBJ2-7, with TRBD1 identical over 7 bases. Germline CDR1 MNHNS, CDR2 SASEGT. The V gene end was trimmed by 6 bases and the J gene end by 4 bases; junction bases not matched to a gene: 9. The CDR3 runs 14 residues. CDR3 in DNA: TGTGCCAGCAGACCTACCGGGACAGTATACGAGCAGTACGTC. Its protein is CASRPTGTVYEQYV.